The T cell receptor beta chain described here comes from a study of Ad26.COV2.S vaccination and SARS-CoV-2 variants (dated by TCRdb to the early 2020s). Regarding the study in general: Donors in the vaccine arm were drawn from COV1001, a phase I-IIa trial of Ad26.COV2.S in healthy adults that was multicentre, randomized, double-blind and placebo-controlled. A total of roughly 30 samples were included in the TCR-sequenced set, comprising roughly 20 Ad26.COV2.S vaccine recipients, 5 placebo recipients and 8 SARS-CoV-2 convalescent individuals. Sequencing of the TCRbeta repertoire served to evaluate the specificity and breadth of SARS-CoV-2-reactive T cell receptors following Ad26.COV2.S vaccination. Dosing of Ad26.COV2.S was intramuscular, at either 5x10^10 or 1x10^11 viral particles, delivered as one shot or as two shots spaced 56 days apart. Trial participants were randomized into five groups of five: low-dose or high-dose Ad26.COV2.S given once or twice, or placebo on both occasions. Investigators did not know the trial group allocation while performing experiments and assessing outcomes.

Note on this clone: Its antigen is not yet known. Per-base qualities were not stored, and no clone one base away is much larger.

Study-wide conclusions, independent of this receptor: Ad26.COV2.S recipients had higher spike-specific TCR breadth than placebo recipients (P = 0.0014). After vaccination, substantial breadth of spike-specific CD8+ and CD4+ T cell responses was reported. Non-spike TCR breadth was comparable between vaccine and placebo recipients, consistent with the vaccine containing only spike. The authors noted that the TCR breadth and depth analyses may have underestimated total T cell responses. The study was not powered to compare responses between vaccine doses or regimens.

The sample's treatment or condition label, in plain terms: approximately 18 received Ad26.COV2.S at low or high dose, single or two shots; 5 received placebo; per-sample allocation not given. Repertoires of vaccine and placebo recipients were sequenced from samples taken on day 63 after the first injection. Cohort 1b enrolled 25 to 30 adults aged 18-55 years at a single site in Boston, USA, between 29 July and 7 August 2020. Ad26.COV2.S was a replication-incompetent adenovirus type 26 vector that expressed a prefusion-stabilized SARS-CoV-2 spike protein derived from the original Wuhan strain. The CDR3 contains 16 residues, cysteine and phenylalanine counted. Just the 48-base CDR3 DNA is kept, in frame starting at base 1. CDR1 and CDR2, looked up from the germline V gene, are MNHNS and SASEGT. The V and J ends are trimmed by 3 bases and 2 bases, leaving 14 bases between them. TCRbeta CDR3 regions were sequenced with the immunoSEQ Assay. After extraction, genomic DNA underwent amplification by bias-controlled multiplex PCR, followed by high-throughput sequencing. The paper's data handling went like this. To quantify the absolute abundance of every unique TCRbeta CDR3 region, sequences were collapsed and filtered. T cell fraction was estimated by normalization of TCRbeta template counts to usable DNA, with usable DNA being measured through amplification of reference genes present in all nucleated cells. Repertoire TCRs were annotated as SARS-CoV-2-specific when V gene, CDR3 amino acid sequence and J gene were exactly matched to a known reactive TCR set. The reference SARS-CoV-2 TCR set was derived from MIRA and filtered for enrichment in COVID-19-positive ImmuneCODE repertoires, a step that removed public or cross-reactive TCRs. Based on the MIRA antigens, annotated TCRs were further analysed at the level of specific ORF or position within ORF. Depth was the summed frequency of annotated unique rearrangements, while breadth was defined as annotated unique rearrangements over total unique productive rearrangements. Group comparisons of TCR breadth used two-sided Wilcoxon rank-sum tests. TCRdb obtained this table from immuneACCESS and retained in-frame rearrangements with V and J assigned. These tables miss some clones; where compared with another copy, unresolved V genes account for less than half of the shortfall, and the remainder is unexplained. Clone size and V and J calls were adopted from that table, with D and trimming inferred from the DNA. The sample profile shows around 380,000 clones; 70% to 90% of them were found once. Jointly, the top ten make up 3% to 4.5% of the sample.

The sequence links TRBV6-1 to TRBJ1-5; the D gene is not confidently resolved. This receptor was obtained from a person aged 18-60 years who received the Ad26.COV2.S COVID-19 vaccine or a placebo. Here the sequenced sample was peripheral blood, taken in a trial of Ad26.COV2.S vaccine versus placebo. This receptor carries the CDR3 CASSDSGRVGNQPQHF. The DNA is TGTGCCAGCAGTGATTCGGGGAGGGTCGGCAATCAGCCCCAGCATTTT.